This T cell receptor beta chain is from a study of T cell responses to AZD1222 COVID-19 vaccine. Study context: Combined were second doses at about 4 or about 12 weeks. Study results and caveats: The peak T cell response came first, and repertoires were sampled only after it. Dominant at 160-218 and 743-854, vaccine-associated CD4 TCRs also spanned spike.

Only in-frame clones appear in the TCRdb table, and some are missing; sequencing was by immunoSEQ multiplex PCR. The table includes 150,000 or so clones, about 90% detected once. A word on this clone: The antigen is unknown.

Germline-derived CDR1 and CDR2 are LGHNA and YNFKEQ. V gave up 4 bases and J gave up 4 bases; unmatched junction bases: 13. The CDR3 covers 17 residues. The material was peripheral blood, obtained on day 0 of AZD1222 vaccination. V gene TRBV4-2 combines with J gene TRBJ1-3, with TRBD1 matching 7 bases. This clonotype was sampled from an adult in good health. The CDR3 bases are TGTGCCAGCAGCCCGATCAGTCAGACAGGGAAAGGAAACACCATATATTTT. Encoded protein: CASSPISQTGKGNTIYF.